This T cell receptor (beta chain) derives from a study of T cells expressing NK-cell markers. Study in general: Among the eight sequenced donors, seven tested HCMV-seropositive and one tested seronegative.

Concerning this clonotype: The antigen is undetermined.

The V gene's germline CDR1 is SGHVS and CDR2 FQNEAQ. CDR3 length equals 15 residues. For TCR beta, cDNA was produced by 5'RACE template switching with UMIs. TCRdb reprocessed the 5' RACE reads, keeping one entry per CDR3 protein, no DNA. The sample includes about 160,000 distinct CDR3 sequences. Study observations and caveats: In several donors, dominant clonotypes made up about 28.3-60.1% of CD3+CD56-NKG2C+ cells.

The sample consisted of blood T cells: a sorted CD56 or NKG2C T cell subset, CD4+ or CD8+ T cells, or bulk PBMC T cells (not recorded which). The chain recombines TRBV7-8 with TRBJ2-7; TCRdb gives TRBD2 as the D gene, but with no DNA this cannot be confirmed. The TCR was taken from a man aged 18-69 years in good health. CDR3 protein: CASSLAPRGRYEQYF.